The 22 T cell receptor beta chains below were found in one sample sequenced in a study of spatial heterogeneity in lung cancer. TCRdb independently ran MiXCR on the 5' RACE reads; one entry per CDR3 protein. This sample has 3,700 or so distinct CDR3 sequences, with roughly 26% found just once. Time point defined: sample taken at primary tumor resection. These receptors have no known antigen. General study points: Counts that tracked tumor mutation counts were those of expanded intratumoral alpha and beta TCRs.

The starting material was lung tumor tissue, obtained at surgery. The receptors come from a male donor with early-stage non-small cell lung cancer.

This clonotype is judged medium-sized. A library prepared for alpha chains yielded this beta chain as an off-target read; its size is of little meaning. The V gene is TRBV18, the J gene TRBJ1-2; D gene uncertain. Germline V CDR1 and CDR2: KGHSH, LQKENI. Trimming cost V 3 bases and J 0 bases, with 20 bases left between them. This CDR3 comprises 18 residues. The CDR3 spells CASSPVRTIDRANYGYTF. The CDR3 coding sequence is TGTGCCAGCTCACCCGTCAGGACTATCGACCGAGCTAACTATGGCTACACCTTC.

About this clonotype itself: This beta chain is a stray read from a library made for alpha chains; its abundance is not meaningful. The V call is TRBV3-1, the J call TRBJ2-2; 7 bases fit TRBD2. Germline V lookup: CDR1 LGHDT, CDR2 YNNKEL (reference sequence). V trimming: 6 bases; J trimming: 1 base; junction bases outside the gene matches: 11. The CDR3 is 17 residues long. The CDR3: CASRRGLSGQNTGELFF. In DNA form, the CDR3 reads TGTGCCAGCAGGCGCGGCCTTAGCGGGCAGAACACCGGGGAGCTGTTTTTT. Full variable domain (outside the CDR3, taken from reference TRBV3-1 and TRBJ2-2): DTAVSQTPKYLVTQMGNDKSIKCEQNLGHDTMYWYKQDSKKFLKIMFSYNNKELIINETVPNRFSPKSPDKAHLNLHINSLELGDSAVYFCASRRGLSGQNTGELFFGEGSRLTVL.

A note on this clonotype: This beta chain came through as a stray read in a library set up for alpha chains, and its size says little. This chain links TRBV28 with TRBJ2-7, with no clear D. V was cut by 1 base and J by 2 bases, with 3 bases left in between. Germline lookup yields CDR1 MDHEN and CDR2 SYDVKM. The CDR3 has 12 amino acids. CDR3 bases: TGTGCCAGCAGTTTATTGCCCTACGAGCAGTACTTC. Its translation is CASSLLPYEQYF.

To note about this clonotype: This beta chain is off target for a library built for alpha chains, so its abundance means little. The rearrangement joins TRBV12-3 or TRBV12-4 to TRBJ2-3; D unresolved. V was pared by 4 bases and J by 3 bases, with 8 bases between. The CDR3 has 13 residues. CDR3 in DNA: TGTGCCAGCAGTTGGATGAAGACAGATACGCAGTATTTT. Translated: CASSWMKTDTQYF.

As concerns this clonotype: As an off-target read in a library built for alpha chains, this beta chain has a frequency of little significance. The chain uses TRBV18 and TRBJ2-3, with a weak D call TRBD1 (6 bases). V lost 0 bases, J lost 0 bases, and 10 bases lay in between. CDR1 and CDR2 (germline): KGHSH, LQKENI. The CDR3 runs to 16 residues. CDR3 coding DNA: TGTGCCAGCTCACCACCGGGACAACCTAGCACAGATACGCAGTATTTT. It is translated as CASSPPGQPSTDTQYF.

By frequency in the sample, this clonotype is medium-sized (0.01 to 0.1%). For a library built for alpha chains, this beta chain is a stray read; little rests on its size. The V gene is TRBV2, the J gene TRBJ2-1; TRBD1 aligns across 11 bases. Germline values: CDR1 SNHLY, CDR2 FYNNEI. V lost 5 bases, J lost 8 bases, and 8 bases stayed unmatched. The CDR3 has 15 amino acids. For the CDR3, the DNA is TGTGCCAGCAGTCAATTAATGGGACAGGGGGATGAGCAGTTCTTC. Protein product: CASSQLMGQGDEQFF.

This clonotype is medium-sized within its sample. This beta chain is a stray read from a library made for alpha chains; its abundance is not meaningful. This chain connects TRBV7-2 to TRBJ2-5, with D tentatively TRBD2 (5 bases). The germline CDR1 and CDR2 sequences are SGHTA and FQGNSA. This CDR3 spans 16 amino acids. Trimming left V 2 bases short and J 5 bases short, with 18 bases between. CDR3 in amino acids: CASSLLSAAGAETQYF. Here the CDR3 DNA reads TGTGCCAGCAGCTTACTGTCTGCGGCGGGCGCGGAGACCCAGTACTTC.

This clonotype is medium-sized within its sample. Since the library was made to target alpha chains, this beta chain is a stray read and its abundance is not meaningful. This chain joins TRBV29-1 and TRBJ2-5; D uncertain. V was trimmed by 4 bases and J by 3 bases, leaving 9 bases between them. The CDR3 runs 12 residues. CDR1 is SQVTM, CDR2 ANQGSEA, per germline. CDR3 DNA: TGCAGCGTTGTAAGCCGGAAAGAGACCCAGTACTTC. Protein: CSVVSRKETQYF.

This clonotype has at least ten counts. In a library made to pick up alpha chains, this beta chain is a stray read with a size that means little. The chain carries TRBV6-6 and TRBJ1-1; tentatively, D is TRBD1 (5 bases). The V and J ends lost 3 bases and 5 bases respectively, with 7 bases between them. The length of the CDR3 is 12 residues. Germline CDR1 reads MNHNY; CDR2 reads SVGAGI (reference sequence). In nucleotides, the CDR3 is TGTGCCAGCAGTTATGGGGGGACTGAAGCTTTCTTT. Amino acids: CASSYGGTEAFF.

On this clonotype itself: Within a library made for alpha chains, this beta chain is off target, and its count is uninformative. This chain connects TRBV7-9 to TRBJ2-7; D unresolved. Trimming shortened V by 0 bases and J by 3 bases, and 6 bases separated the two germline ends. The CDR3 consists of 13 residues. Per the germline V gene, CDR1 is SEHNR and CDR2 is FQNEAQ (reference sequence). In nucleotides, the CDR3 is TGTGCCAGCAGCTTAGCGGACCACTACGAGCAGTACTTC. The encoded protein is CASSLADHYEQYF.

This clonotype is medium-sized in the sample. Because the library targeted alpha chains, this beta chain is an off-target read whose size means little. DNA for the CDR3: TGCGCCAGCAGCTTCGGGTCGGCGGCCACACGTGGCAATGAGCAGTTCTTC. Translated, it gives CASSFGSAATRGNEQFF. The rearrangement joins TRBV5-1 to TRBJ2-1; D unclear. Germline V gene lookup returns CDR1 SGHRS and CDR2 YFSETQ. Trimming cost V 2 bases and J 6 bases, with 21 bases left between them. The CDR3 totals 17 residues.

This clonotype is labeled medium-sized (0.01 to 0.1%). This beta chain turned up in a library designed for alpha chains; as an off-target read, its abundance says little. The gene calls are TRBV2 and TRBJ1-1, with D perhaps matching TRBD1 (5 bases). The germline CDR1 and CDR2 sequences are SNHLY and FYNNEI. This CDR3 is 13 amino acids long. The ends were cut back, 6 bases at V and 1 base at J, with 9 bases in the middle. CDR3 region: CASSDRKNTEAFF. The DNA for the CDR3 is TGTGCCAGCAGCGACAGAAAGAACACTGAAGCTTTCTTT.

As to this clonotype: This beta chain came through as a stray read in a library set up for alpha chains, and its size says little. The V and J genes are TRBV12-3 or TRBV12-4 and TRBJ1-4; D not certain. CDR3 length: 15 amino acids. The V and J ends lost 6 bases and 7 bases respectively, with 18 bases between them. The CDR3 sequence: CASRPPDALGEKLFF. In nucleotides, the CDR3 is TGTGCCAGCAGGCCCCCGGATGCTTTGGGTGAAAAACTGTTTTTT.

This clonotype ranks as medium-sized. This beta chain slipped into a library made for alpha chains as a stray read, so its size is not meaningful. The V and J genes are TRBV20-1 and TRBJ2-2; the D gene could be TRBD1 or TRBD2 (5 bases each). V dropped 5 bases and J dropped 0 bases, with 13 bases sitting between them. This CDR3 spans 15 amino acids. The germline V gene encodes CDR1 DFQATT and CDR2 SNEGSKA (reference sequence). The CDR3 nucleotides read TGCAGTGCTCAACTAGGGGTGGCGAACACCGGGGAGCTGTTTTTT. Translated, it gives CSAQLGVANTGELFF.

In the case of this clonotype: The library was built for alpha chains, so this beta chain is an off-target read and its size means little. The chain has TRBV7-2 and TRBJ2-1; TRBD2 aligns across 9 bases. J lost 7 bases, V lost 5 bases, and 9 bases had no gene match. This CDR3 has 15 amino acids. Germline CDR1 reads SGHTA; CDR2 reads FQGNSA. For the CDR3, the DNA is TGTGCCAGCAGCCCGACTAGCGGAGCAAGTAATGAGCAGTTCTTC. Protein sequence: CASSPTSGASNEQFF.

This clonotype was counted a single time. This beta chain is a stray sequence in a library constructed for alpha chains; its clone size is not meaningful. The DNA of the CDR3 is TGTGCCAGCTTGGACCTCTCCTCGTACGAGCAGTACTTC. It translates to CASLDLSSYEQYF. This chain connects TRBV27 to TRBJ2-7; D gene unclear. Germline CDR1 and CDR2: MNHEY and SMNVEV (reference sequence). CDR3 length: 13 amino acids. Trimming removed 8 bases from V and 4 bases from J, with 15 bases in between.

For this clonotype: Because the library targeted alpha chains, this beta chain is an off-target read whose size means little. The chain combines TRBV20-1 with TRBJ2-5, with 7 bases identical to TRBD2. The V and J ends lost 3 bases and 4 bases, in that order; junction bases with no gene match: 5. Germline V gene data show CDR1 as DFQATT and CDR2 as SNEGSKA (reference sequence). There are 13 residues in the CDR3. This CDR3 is CSASPSGPETQYF. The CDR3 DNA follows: TGCAGTGCTAGCCCTAGCGGTCCAGAGACCCAGTACTTC.

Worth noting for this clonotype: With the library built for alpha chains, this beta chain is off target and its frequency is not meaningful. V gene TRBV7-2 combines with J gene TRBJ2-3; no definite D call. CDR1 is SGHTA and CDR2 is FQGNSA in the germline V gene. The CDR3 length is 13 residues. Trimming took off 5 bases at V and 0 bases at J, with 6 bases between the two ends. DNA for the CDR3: TGTGCCAGCAGCCTCAAGAGCACAGATACGCAGTATTTT. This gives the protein CASSLKSTDTQYF. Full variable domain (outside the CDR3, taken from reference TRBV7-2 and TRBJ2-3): GAGVSQSPSNKVTEKGKDVELRCDPISGHTALYWYRQSLGQGLEFLIYFQGNSAPDKSGLPSDRFSAERTGGSVSTLTIQRTQQEDSAVYLCASSLKSTDTQYFGPGTRLTVL.

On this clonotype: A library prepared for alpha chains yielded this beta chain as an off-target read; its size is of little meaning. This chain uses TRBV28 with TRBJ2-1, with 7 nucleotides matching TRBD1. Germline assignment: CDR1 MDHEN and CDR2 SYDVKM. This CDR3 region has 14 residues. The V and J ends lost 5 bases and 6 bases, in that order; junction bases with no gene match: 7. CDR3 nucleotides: TGTGCCAGCAGTCCTACAGGGGTCCGCAATGAGCAGTTCTTC. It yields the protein CASSPTGVRNEQFF.

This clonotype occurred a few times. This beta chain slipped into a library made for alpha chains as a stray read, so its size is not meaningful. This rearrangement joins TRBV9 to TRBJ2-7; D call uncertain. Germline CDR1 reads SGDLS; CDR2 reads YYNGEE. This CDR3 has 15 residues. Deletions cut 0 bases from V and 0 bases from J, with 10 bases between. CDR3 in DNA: TGTGCCAGCAGCGTAGTGCCGACCCCCTCCTACGAGCAGTACTTC. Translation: CASSVVPTPSYEQYF. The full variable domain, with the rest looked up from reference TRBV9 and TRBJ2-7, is DSGVTQTPKHLITATGQRVTLRCSPRSGDLSVYWYQQSLDQGLQFLIQYYNGEERAKGNILERFSAQQFPDLHSELNLSSLELGDSALYFCASSVVPTPSYEQYFGPGTRLTVT.

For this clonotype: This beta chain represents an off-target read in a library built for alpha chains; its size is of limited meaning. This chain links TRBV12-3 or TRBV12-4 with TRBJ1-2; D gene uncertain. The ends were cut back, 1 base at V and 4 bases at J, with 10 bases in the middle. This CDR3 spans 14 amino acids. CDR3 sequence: CASSLEAEPYGYTF. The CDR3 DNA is TGTGCCAGCAGTTTAGAGGCAGAACCCTATGGCTACACCTTC.

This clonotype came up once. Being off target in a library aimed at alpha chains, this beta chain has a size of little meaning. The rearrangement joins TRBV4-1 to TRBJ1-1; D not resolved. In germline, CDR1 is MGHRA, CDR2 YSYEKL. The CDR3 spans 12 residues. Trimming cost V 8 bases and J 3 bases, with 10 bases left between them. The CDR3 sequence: CASGPGYTEAFF. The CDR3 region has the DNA TGCGCCAGCGGGCCTGGGTACACTGAAGCTTTCTTT.